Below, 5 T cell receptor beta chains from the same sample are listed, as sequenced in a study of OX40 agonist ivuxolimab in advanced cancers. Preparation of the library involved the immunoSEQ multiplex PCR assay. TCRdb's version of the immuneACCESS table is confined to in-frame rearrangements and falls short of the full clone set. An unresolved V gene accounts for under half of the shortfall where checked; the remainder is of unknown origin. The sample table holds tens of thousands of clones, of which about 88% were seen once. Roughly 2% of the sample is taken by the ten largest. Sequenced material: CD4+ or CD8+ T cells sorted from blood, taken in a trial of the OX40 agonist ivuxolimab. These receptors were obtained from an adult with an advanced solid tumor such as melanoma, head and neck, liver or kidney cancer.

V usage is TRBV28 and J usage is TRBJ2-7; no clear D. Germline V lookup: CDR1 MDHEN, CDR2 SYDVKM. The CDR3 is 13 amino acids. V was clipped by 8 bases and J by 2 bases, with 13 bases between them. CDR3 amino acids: CASRTGSAYEQYF. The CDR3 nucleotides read TGTGCCAGCCGGACGGGTTCCGCCTACGAGCAGTACTTC.

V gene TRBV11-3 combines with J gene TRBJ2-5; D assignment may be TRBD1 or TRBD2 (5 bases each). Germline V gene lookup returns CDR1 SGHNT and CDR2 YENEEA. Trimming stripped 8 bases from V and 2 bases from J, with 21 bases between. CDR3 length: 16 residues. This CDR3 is CASSLGVVASQETQYF. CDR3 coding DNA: TGTGCCAGCTCCCTGGGGGTGGTAGCGAGTCAAGAGACCCAGTACTTC.

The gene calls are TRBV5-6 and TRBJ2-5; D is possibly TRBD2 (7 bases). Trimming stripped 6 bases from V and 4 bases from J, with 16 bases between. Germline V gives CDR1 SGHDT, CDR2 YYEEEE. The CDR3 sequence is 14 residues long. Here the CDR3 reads CASNRGGGGETQYF. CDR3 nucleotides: TGTGCCAGCAACAGAGGGGGGGGCGGAGAGACCCAGTACTTC. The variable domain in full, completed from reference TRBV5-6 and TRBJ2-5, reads DAGVTQSPTHLIKTRGQQVTLRCSPKSGHDTVSWYQQALGQGPQFIFQYYEEEERQRGNFPDRFSGHQFPNYSSELNVNALLLGDSALYLCASNRGGGGETQYFGPGTRLLVL.

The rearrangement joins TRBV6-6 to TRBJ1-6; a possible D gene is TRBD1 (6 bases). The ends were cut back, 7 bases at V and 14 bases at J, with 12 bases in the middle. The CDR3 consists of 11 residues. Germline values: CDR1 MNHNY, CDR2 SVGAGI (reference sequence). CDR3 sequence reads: CASMRTVTLHF. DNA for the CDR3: TGTGCCAGCATGCGGACAGTTACCCTCCACTTT.

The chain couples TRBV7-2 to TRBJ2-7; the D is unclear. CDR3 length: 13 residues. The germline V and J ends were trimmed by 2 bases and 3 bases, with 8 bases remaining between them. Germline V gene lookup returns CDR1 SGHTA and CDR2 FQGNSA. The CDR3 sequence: CASSLNQYYEQYF. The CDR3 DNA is TGTGCCAGCAGCTTAAACCAATACTACGAGCAGTACTTC.